Listed here is a single T cell receptor beta chain. This clone's antigen is unknown. No base quality information exists; no much larger clone differs at one position. The germline V gene provides CDR1 SGHTA and CDR2 FQGNSA. Relative to germline, V is missing 3 bases and J is missing 8 bases, with 4 bases of the junction outside any gene match. Including cysteine and phenylalanine, the CDR3 has 14 amino acids. CDR3 DNA only is kept here, 42 bases in frame from base 1. The data were taken from a study of untreated major depressive disorder (dated by TCRdb to the late 2010s). Looking at the study overall: A cross-sectional case-control design was used to compare T cell phenotype and TCR repertoire between antidepressant-free major depressive disorder patients and individually matched non-depressed controls. Sequencing followed up flow-cytometry Vbeta 5.1, Vbeta 11 and Vbeta 22 usage differences observed in the whole cohort. General conclusions and limits of the study: In the sequencing data, TRBV25-01 and TRBV02-01 usage matched the flow-cytometry pattern without reaching statistical significance. Because of the strict matching and exclusion criteria, the study sample was comparatively small, which limits how generalizable the findings are. The sequencing comparisons used one-tailed planned tests on only three preselected Vbeta families. Higher TRBV05-01 (Vbeta 5.1) usage among CD4+ T cells of depressed patients compared with controls was confirmed by sequencing, with p = 0.040 in a one-tailed test. In every sequenced subject, the top five TRBV05-01 clones were all identified as private clones.

Each depressed patient was pairwise matched to a non-depressed control for sex, age, current smoking status and body mass index. Every participant in the study was of European descent. Controls had no current or lifetime mood disorder and scored 5 or less on the Quick Inventory of Depressive Symptoms-Self Report. Participants were excluded if they had major medical conditions, Axis I/II comorbidities, regular medication or illicit drug use, or weekly alcohol intake above 100 g. Around 31 ml of peripheral blood was drawn into EDTA tubes from each participant. CD4+ T cells were purified from thawed PBMCs by magnetic negative selection with the BD IMag Human CD4 T Lymphocyte Enrichment Set. Flow cytometry confirmed that the CD4+ enrichment method typically gave around 96% purity. TCRbeta sequencing was performed on a subgroup of roughly five case-control pairs selected blind to chemokine receptor expression and flow-cytometric repertoire skewing results. Every blood sample was taken in the morning at 8:00 a.m., and Ficoll-Hypaque gradient centrifugation was used to isolate PBMCs. PBMCs were cryopreserved by gradual cooling to -80 degrees C and were kept in liquid nitrogen until assay.

The Qiagen DNeasy Blood and Tissue Kit was used to extract total genomic DNA from purified CD4+ T cells. Using immunoSEQ immunosequencing protocols, the TCRbeta CDR3 region, as defined by IMGT, was amplified and sequenced. The original pipeline was this. Raw sequence data were preprocessed by the immunoSEQ service for PCR and sequencing error correction. The sequence data were loaded into the immunoSEQ Analyzer and then analyzed further using VDJtools v1.0.7. The paired Wilcoxon signed-rank test was applied to assess differences between patients and controls. TCRdb obtained this table from immuneACCESS and retained in-frame rearrangements with V and J assigned. These tables miss some clones; where compared with another copy, unresolved V genes account for less than half of the shortfall, and the remainder is unexplained. Clone size and V and J calls were adopted from that table, with D and trimming inferred from the DNA. The sample table contains approximately 20,000 clones; only one count was recorded for about 87% of them. The leading ten clones occupy about 4.7% of the sample.

Sequenced material: CD4+ T cells from PBMCs. This sequence originates from a woman in her thirties in good health. The rearrangement combines TRBV7-2 with TRBJ1-5; TRBD1 lines up with 10 middle nucleotides. The CDR3 in this case is CASSLEGQGKPQHF. In nucleotides, the sequence is TGTGCCAGCAGCTTGGAGGGACAGGGGAAGCCCCAGCATTTT.